Listed below are T cell receptor beta chains from one sample, sequenced in a study of T cell repertoires in cytomegalovirus infection. TCRdb recomputed calls from the reads with MiXCR, one row per CDR3 protein. Found here are around 310,000 distinct CDR3 sequences, about a sixth of them singletons; the top ten hold 12%. The sample comprised PBMCs. The origin of the receptors is a human donor in good health (CMV status not recorded). Some clones in this sample may be carry-over from other donors' samples. Both conserved end residues are part of each CDR3. The D gene is left open where the match is weak. The size entry is marked missing in some rows and otherwise reads once, few, many or a size class.

few	TRBV24-1	17	TRBD1	TRBJ2-3	CATSDPQGFALGDTQYF	TGTGCCACCAGTGATCCACAGGGGTTTGCCCTGGGAGATACGCAGTATTTT
NA	TRBV7-2	13	NA	TRBJ1-5	CASSARANQPQHF	TGTGCCAGCAGCGCCAGGGCTAATCAGCCCCAGCATTTT
NA	TRBV5-1	15	NA	TRBJ2-3	CASSFGSGGTDTQYF	TGCGCCAGCAGCTTCGGATCCGGGGGTACAGATACGCAGTATTTT
NA	TRBV6-4	19	TRBD1	TRBJ2-1	CASFTPGQGIPSVYTEQFF	TGTGCCAGCTTTACTCCGGGACAGGGGATCCCATCGGTCTATACTGAGCAGTTCTTC
few	TRBV5-1	16	NA	TRBJ2-7	CASSLELSRRGYEQYF	TGCGCCAGCAGCTTGGAGCTTTCCAGACGAGGCTACGAGCAGTACTTC
many	TRBV28	13	TRBD1	TRBJ1-1	CASRNRGPTEAFF	TGTGCCAGCAGGAACAGGGGCCCCACTGAAGCTTTCTTT
NA	TRBV3-1	17	NA	TRBJ2-2	CASSLYAGAANTGELFF	TGTGCCAGCAGCCTCTATGCGGGGGCTGCGAACACCGGGGAGCTGTTTTTT
few	TRBV7-6	18	TRBD2	TRBJ2-6	CASSPTGGRSAGANVLTF	TGTGCCAGCAGCCCCACGGGGGGTCGGTCAGCTGGGGCCAACGTCCTGACTTTC
few	TRBV20-1	15	NA	TRBJ2-1	CSARGGTDTTNEQFF	TGCAGTGCAAGAGGGGGAACAGATACTACCAATGAGCAGTTCTTC
once	TRBV18	14	TRBD1	TRBJ1-2	CASSPTGYGNGYTF	TGTGCCAGCTCACCGACAGGGTACGGGAATGGCTACACCTTC
NA	TRBV7-9	17	NA	TRBJ2-3	CAAHSTQGLDGTDTQYF	TGTGCCGCACACTCGACACAGGGTCTTGATGGCACAGATACGCAGTATTTT
many	TRBV7-2	13	NA	TRBJ1-4	CASSRDNSEKLFF	TGTGCCAGCAGCCGAGACAATTCTGAAAAACTGTTTTTT
few	TRBV7-9	16	NA	TRBJ2-1	CASSLGARGAKFEQFF	TGTGCCAGCAGCTTAGGGGCTCGGGGGGCGAAGTTTGAGCAGTTCTTC
NA	TRBV12-3/TRBV12-4	14	TRBD1	TRBJ1-1	CASSTTGDGTEAFF	TGTGCCAGCAGTACCACAGGGGATGGGACTGAAGCTTTCTTT
NA	TRBV27	15	TRBD1	TRBJ2-2	CASSFSRQGRGELFF	TGTGCCAGCAGTTTCTCCCGACAGGGAAGGGGGGAGCTGTTTTTT
few	TRBV5-1	13	NA	TRBJ2-5	CASSLDLAETQYF	TGCGCCAGCAGCTTGGATCTAGCGGAGACCCAGTACTTC
NA	TRBV7-9	13	NA	TRBJ2-3	CASSSRGTDTQYF	TGTGCCAGCAGCTCGCGGGGCACAGATACGCAGTATTTT
NA	TRBV12-3/TRBV12-4	14	NA	TRBJ2-1	CASSPREGGNEQFF	TGTGCCAGCAGTCCGCGGGAAGGGGGCAATGAGCAGTTCTTC
once	TRBV6-5	15	NA	TRBJ2-7	CASSYSDSRAHEQYF	TGTGCCAGCAGTTACTCGGACTCACGAGCACACGAGCAGTACTTC
NA	TRBV7-9	15	TRBD1	TRBJ2-1	CASSPDRGINNEQFF	TGTGCCAGCAGCCCGGACAGGGGTATCAACAATGAGCAGTTCTTC
NA	TRBV20-1	16	TRBD1	TRBJ2-7	CSARAPTGANKYEQYF	TGCAGTGCTAGAGCCCCGACAGGGGCGAACAAGTACGAGCAGTACTTC
many	TRBV7-2	15	NA	TRBJ1-1	CASSSQAFLNTEAFF	TGTGCCAGCAGCTCCCAGGCATTCCTGAACACTGAAGCTTTCTTT
few	TRBV5-1	17	TRBD1	TRBJ2-1	CASNGNTIGQGKGEQFF	TGCGCCAGCAACGGTAACACCATCGGACAGGGGAAGGGTGAGCAGTTCTTC
few	TRBV19	14	NA	TRBJ2-3	CASSEDPTTDTQYF	TGTGCCAGTTCAGAGGACCCCACGACAGATACGCAGTATTTT
NA	TRBV15	17	TRBD1	TRBJ2-7	CATSRDTGTGETYEQYF	TGTGCCACCAGCAGAGATACCGGGACAGGGGAGACCTACGAGCAGTACTTC
few	TRBV6-2/TRBV6-3	15	NA	TRBJ2-7	CASREFRGRAYEQYF	TGTGCCAGCAGAGAATTCCGAGGGCGGGCCTACGAGCAGTACTTC
NA	TRBV7-4	14	NA	TRBJ2-5	CASSFGGIQETQYF	TGTGCCAGCAGCTTTGGAGGGATTCAAGAGACCCAGTACTTC
few	TRBV3-1	15	NA	TRBJ2-5	CASSQDSVTGRRIHF	TGTGCCAGCAGCCAAGATTCGGTGACAGGTCGAAGGATCCACTTC
once	TRBV5-6	17	NA	TRBJ2-2	CASSYNYGGLSTGELFF	TGTGCCAGCAGCTACAACTACGGTGGCCTTTCCACCGGGGAGCTGTTTTTT
few	TRBV5-1	14	NA	TRBJ2-3	CASAVGGRTDTQYF	TGCGCCAGCGCGGTTGGGGGAAGAACAGATACGCAGTATTTT
many	TRBV12-3/TRBV12-4	12	NA	TRBJ1-5	CASSLPSQPQHF	TGTGCCAGCAGTTTACCTAGTCAGCCCCAGCATTTT
NA	TRBV28	14	NA	TRBJ1-2	CASRGQGSLYGYTF	TGTGCCAGCAGAGGACAAGGGTCCCTCTATGGCTACACCTTC
NA	TRBV2	15	NA	TRBJ1-5	CASRPRSLGNQPQHF	TGTGCCAGCAGGCCAAGGTCCCTGGGCAATCAGCCCCAGCATTTT
many	TRBV7-8	23	NA	TRBJ2-2	CASSSVRGWGVQLAGSSAGELFF	TGTGCCAGCAGCTCCGTGCGGGGCTGGGGGGTTCAACTAGCAGGTTCCAGTGCCGGGGAGCTGTTTTTT
many	TRBV6-1	15	TRBD1	TRBJ2-3	CVSKRDRGYSDTQYF	TGTGTATCAAAACGGGACAGGGGTTATTCAGATACGCAGTATTTT
NA	TRBV25-1	14	NA	TRBJ2-5	CASSFQDRQETQYF	TGTGCCAGCAGTTTCCAAGATCGCCAAGAGACCCAGTACTTC
many	TRBV10-3	14	TRBD1	TRBJ2-7	CAISLQGQTNEQYF	TGTGCCATCAGCTTACAGGGGCAGACCAACGAGCAGTACTTC
few	TRBV7-9	14	NA	TRBJ2-3	CASDPSRSTDTQYF	TGTGCCAGCGACCCATCGCGTAGCACAGATACGCAGTATTTT
few	TRBV4-3	15	TRBD1	TRBJ1-1	CASSQDSGTVPEAFF	TGCGCCAGCAGCCAAGATAGTGGGACAGTCCCTGAAGCTTTCTTT
NA	TRBV2	13	NA	TRBJ2-3	CASRSDRTDTQYF	TGTGCCAGCAGATCCGACAGAACAGATACGCAGTATTTT
NA	TRBV4-3	21	TRBD2	TRBJ2-1	CASSLFWGTSGLGVRNNEQFF	TGCGCCAGCAGCCTCTTTTGGGGGACTAGCGGCCTAGGGGTTCGGAACAATGAGCAGTTCTTC
NA	TRBV6-5	17	TRBD1	TRBJ1-6	CASSYSIEGGGNSPLHF	TGTGCCAGCAGTTACTCAATAGAAGGGGGCGGTAATTCACCCCTCCACTTT
many	TRBV7-2	15	TRBD1	TRBJ1-2	CASSRGEGAFYGYTF	TGTGCCAGCAGCCGAGGGGAGGGGGCGTTCTATGGCTACACCTTC
NA	TRBV10-3	15	NA	TRBJ1-1	CAISEGPAGSAEAFF	TGTGCCATCAGTGAGGGGCCCGCGGGGTCCGCTGAAGCTTTCTTT
few	TRBV11-3	17	TRBD2	TRBJ2-1	CASSLAWRGDGYNEQFF	TGTGCCAGCAGCTTAGCCTGGCGGGGGGACGGCTACAATGAGCAGTTCTTC
few	TRBV4-3	15	NA	TRBJ2-2	CASSQGLRSTGELFF	TGCGCCAGCAGCCAAGGGTTGAGGAGCACCGGGGAGCTGTTTTTT
many	TRBV12-5	15	NA	TRBJ2-5	CASGTGQSLQETQYF	TGTGCTAGTGGAACCGGACAGTCCCTCCAAGAGACCCAGTACTTC
NA	TRBV6-5	13	NA	TRBJ1-3	CASRDSGGNTIYF	TGTGCCAGCAGGGACTCAGGCGGAAACACCATATATTTT
many	TRBV7-2	15	NA	TRBJ1-5	CASSLGGLINQPQHF	TGTGCCAGCAGCTTAGGCGGACTGATCAATCAGCCCCAGCATTTT
many	TRBV12-3/TRBV12-4	13	NA	TRBJ2-5	CASSFVGAETQYF	TGTGCCAGCAGTTTTGTAGGGGCCGAGACCCAGTACTTC
few	TRBV5-6	16	NA	TRBJ2-4	CASSTGQSLAKNIQYF	TGTGCCAGCAGCACTGGACAGTCTTTAGCCAAAAACATTCAGTACTTC
many	TRBV6-2/TRBV6-3	15	NA	TRBJ2-6	CASSYRVSGANVLTF	TGTGCCAGCAGTTACCGGGTCTCTGGGGCCAACGTCCTGACTTTC